The entry below describes one TCR beta chain. Some clones are missing from TCRdb's copy, which holds only in-frame ones; the method was immunoSEQ multiplex PCR. The table records some 260,000 clones, 82% of them present only once. The sample comes from a study of blood T cell repertoires in COVID-19. Study in general: Some COVID-19 samples were acute and others convalescent; all came from the United States, Italy and Spain.

Trimming took 10 bases from V and 3 from J; bases not matched to a gene: 11. CDR3 length: 14 amino acids. Looked up from germline, CDR1 is SNHLY and CDR2 is FYNNEI. The specimen sequenced was peripheral blood. The chain combines TRBV2 with TRBJ2-5; 7 nucleotides line up with TRBD2. The origin of this receptor is a woman of 80 years or more with active or convalescent COVID-19. The CDR3 protein is CAIPHDSGEETQYF. The CDR3 nucleotides read TGTGCCATACCCCACGACAGCGGGGAAGAGACCCAGTACTTC.